There are a few counts of the clone carrying this TCR beta chain. Its antigen is unknown. The PCR had 60 Vbeta and 13 Jbeta primers. The assay was immunoSEQ multiplex PCR, and TCRdb's table has in-frame clones only and misses some. The sample includes roughly 110,000 clones, approximately 70% of them seen just once. These data originate in a study of cytomegalovirus exposure and HLA in healthy donors. Overall study: Earlier results showed 117 million unique TCR beta sequences derived from about 179 million T cells.

Points from the study as a whole: A later analysis found most CMV-associated TCR beta chains apparently HLA-restricted. An Asian-associated ancestry cluster reportedly showed fewer N-insertions than the roughly 670-donor mean in a later analysis. The authors enumerated over 150 TCR beta chains as linked to cytomegalovirus.

The length of the CDR3 is 15 residues. The V end lost 2 bases, the J end lost 4 bases, and 14 bases lay between the germline ends. The germline gives CDR1 MNHNY, CDR2 SVGAGI (reference sequence). Material: PBMCs. The genes are TRBV6-6 and TRBJ1-2; D is unclear. The TCR was taken from a woman younger than 45 in good health and CMV-seronegative. CDR3 residues: CASSYGLMGGYGYTF. In nucleotides, the CDR3 is TGTGCCAGCAGTTACGGGTTGATGGGAGGCTATGGCTACACCTTC.